This is a list of T cell receptor beta chains from one sample in a study of identical twins. Using its own MiXCR run on the 5' RACE reads, TCRdb lists one record per CDR3 protein. The table lists just under 550,000 distinct CDR3 sequences, approximately 14% of them singletons. The data were also submitted as part of a second study, on yellow fever vaccine responses in identical twins.

The sequenced sample consisted of CD4+ T cells sorted from blood. Every receptor here comes from a woman between 18 and 29 years old in good health. Both conserved end residues are part of each CDR3. Each record gives: J gene, D gene, V gene, clone size, CDR3 protein, CDR3 DNA. A D gene is named only where the DNA matches it firmly. A row's size may be missing; if present it is once, few, many or a size class.

j_call: TRBJ2-1
d_call: TRBD2
v_call: TRBV6-1
clone_size: NA
cdr3_aa: CASSGPGLAGVRYNEQFF
cdr3_nt: TGTGCCAGCAGCGGACCGGGACTAGCGGGAGTTCGGTACAATGAGCAGTTCTTC

j_call: TRBJ2-1
d_call: NA
v_call: TRBV7-2
clone_size: NA
cdr3_aa: CASSSQPLAKRKEQFF
cdr3_nt: TGTGCCAGCAGCTCGCAACCCCTAGCAAAGAGAAAGGAGCAGTTCTTC

j_call: TRBJ1-5
d_call: NA
v_call: TRBV2
clone_size: NA
cdr3_aa: CASSEGQNSNQPQHF
cdr3_nt: TGTGCCAGCAGTGAAGGGCAAAATAGCAATCAGCCCCAGCATTTT

j_call: TRBJ2-1
d_call: NA
v_call: TRBV20-1
clone_size: NA
cdr3_aa: CSARASGTRNEQFF
cdr3_nt: TGCAGTGCTAGGGCCAGCGGGACAAGGAATGAGCAGTTCTTC

j_call: TRBJ2-3
d_call: NA
v_call: TRBV3-1
clone_size: few
cdr3_aa: CASSQGGGGYSTDTQYF
cdr3_nt: TGTGCCAGCAGCCAAGGTGGTGGGGGATATAGCACAGATACGCAGTATTTT

j_call: TRBJ1-1
d_call: NA
v_call: TRBV2
clone_size: NA
cdr3_aa: CASPEYLNTEAFF
cdr3_nt: TGTGCCAGCCCCGAATACTTGAACACTGAAGCTTTCTTT

j_call: TRBJ1-5
d_call: NA
v_call: TRBV4-1
clone_size: few
cdr3_aa: CASSPQRGNQPQHF
cdr3_nt: TGCGCCAGCAGCCCTCAGAGGGGGAATCAGCCCCAGCATTTT

j_call: TRBJ1-1
d_call: NA
v_call: TRBV20-1
clone_size: few
cdr3_aa: CSARGTRLKNTEAFF
cdr3_nt: TGCAGTGCTAGGGGGACACGTCTCAAGAACACTGAAGCTTTCTTT

j_call: TRBJ1-3
d_call: NA
v_call: TRBV3-1
clone_size: NA
cdr3_aa: CASSKQGAEGNTIYF
cdr3_nt: TGTGCCTCCTCCAAACAGGGAGCCGAAGGAAACACCATATATTTT

j_call: TRBJ2-2
d_call: NA
v_call: TRBV2
clone_size: few
cdr3_aa: CASKQASNTGELFF
cdr3_nt: TGTGCCAGCAAGCAGGCTTCGAACACCGGGGAGCTGTTTTTT

j_call: TRBJ2-5
d_call: TRBD2
v_call: TRBV29-1
clone_size: many
cdr3_aa: CSVAAGEETQYF
cdr3_nt: TGCAGCGTCGCAGCGGGGGAAGAGACCCAGTACTTC

j_call: TRBJ2-2
d_call: TRBD2
v_call: TRBV28
clone_size: NA
cdr3_aa: CASSQILTSGGYTGELFF
cdr3_nt: TGTGCCAGCAGTCAGATCCTCACTAGCGGGGGCTACACCGGGGAGCTGTTTTTT

j_call: TRBJ1-2
d_call: TRBD1
v_call: TRBV28
clone_size: few
cdr3_aa: CASSTDTTGHYGYTF
cdr3_nt: TGTGCCAGCAGTACCGATACGACAGGGCACTATGGCTACACCTTC

j_call: TRBJ2-6
d_call: NA
v_call: TRBV6-5
clone_size: few
cdr3_aa: CASSYNWAGDFSGANVLTF
cdr3_nt: TGTGCCAGCAGTTACAATTGGGCAGGGGATTTCTCTGGGGCCAACGTCCTGACTTTC

j_call: TRBJ2-7
d_call: TRBD2
v_call: TRBV12-3/TRBV12-4
clone_size: NA
cdr3_aa: CAILRVLERLAGGLGYEQYF
cdr3_nt: TGTGCCATCCTACGAGTACTAGAGAGGCTAGCGGGAGGGCTTGGCTACGAGCAGTACTTC

j_call: TRBJ2-1
d_call: NA
v_call: TRBV12-3/TRBV12-4
clone_size: many
cdr3_aa: CASSGDINEQFF
cdr3_nt: TGTGCCAGCAGTGGGGACATCAATGAGCAGTTCTTC

j_call: TRBJ2-2
d_call: TRBD2
v_call: TRBV2
clone_size: NA
cdr3_aa: CASSGGLAGGPNTGELFF
cdr3_nt: TGTGCCAGCAGTGGGGGGCTAGCGGGAGGGCCGAACACCGGGGAGCTGTTTTTT

j_call: TRBJ2-2
d_call: NA
v_call: TRBV29-1
clone_size: many
cdr3_aa: CSVQLKPNTGELFF
cdr3_nt: TGCAGCGTTCAACTTAAGCCGAACACCGGGGAGCTGTTTTTT

j_call: TRBJ2-1
d_call: TRBD1
v_call: TRBV7-6
clone_size: few
cdr3_aa: CASSPGQGRNNEQFF
cdr3_nt: TGTGCCAGCAGCCCGGGACAGGGGCGCAACAATGAGCAGTTCTTC

j_call: TRBJ2-3
d_call: NA
v_call: TRBV25-1
clone_size: NA
cdr3_aa: CASSDTGRGDTQYF
cdr3_nt: TGTGCCAGCAGTGACACCGGGAGAGGAGATACGCAGTATTTT

j_call: TRBJ2-3
d_call: NA
v_call: TRBV5-1
clone_size: NA
cdr3_aa: CASSPNDRTLTDTQYF
cdr3_nt: TGCGCCAGCAGCCCGAATGACAGGACCCTCACAGATACGCAGTATTTT

j_call: TRBJ2-1
d_call: TRBD2
v_call: TRBV11-2
clone_size: few
cdr3_aa: CASSTSGETYNEQFF
cdr3_nt: TGTGCCAGCAGCACTAGCGGGGAAACCTACAATGAGCAGTTCTTC

j_call: TRBJ2-1
d_call: TRBD2
v_call: TRBV3-1
clone_size: NA
cdr3_aa: CASSQGLAGGDEQFF
cdr3_nt: TGTGCCAGCAGCCAAGGACTAGCGGGGGGGGATGAGCAGTTCTTC

j_call: TRBJ2-3
d_call: TRBD1
v_call: TRBV6-1
clone_size: NA
cdr3_aa: CASSEWQGATDTQYF
cdr3_nt: TGTGCCAGCAGTGAATGGCAGGGGGCCACAGATACGCAGTATTTT

j_call: TRBJ2-1
d_call: NA
v_call: TRBV9
clone_size: few
cdr3_aa: CASSVEITWSYNEQFF
cdr3_nt: TGTGCCAGCAGCGTAGAGATCACTTGGTCCTACAATGAGCAGTTCTTC

j_call: TRBJ1-5
d_call: NA
v_call: TRBV3-1
clone_size: few
cdr3_aa: CASSQGRGPPQHF
cdr3_nt: TGTGCCAGCAGCCAAGGTCGGGGACCACCCCAGCATTTT

j_call: TRBJ2-1
d_call: TRBD1
v_call: TRBV3-1
clone_size: few
cdr3_aa: CASGTGGFTDEQFF
cdr3_nt: TGTGCCAGCGGGACAGGGGGGTTCACCGATGAGCAGTTCTTC

j_call: TRBJ1-5
d_call: NA
v_call: TRBV12-3/TRBV12-4
clone_size: many
cdr3_aa: CASSLGGPNQPQHF
cdr3_nt: TGTGCCAGCAGTTTAGGGGGACCCAATCAGCCCCAGCATTTT

j_call: TRBJ2-2
d_call: NA
v_call: TRBV4-2
clone_size: few
cdr3_aa: CASSQPMRGLGTGELFF
cdr3_nt: TGTGCCAGCAGCCAACCTATGCGAGGGCTCGGCACCGGGGAGCTGTTTTTT

j_call: TRBJ2-3
d_call: NA
v_call: TRBV20-1
clone_size: many
cdr3_aa: CSASLSGSFRDTQYF
cdr3_nt: TGCAGTGCCAGTCTCAGCGGGTCTTTCCGAGATACGCAGTATTTT

j_call: TRBJ1-2
d_call: NA
v_call: TRBV29-1
clone_size: few
cdr3_aa: CSVFDNGGDTF
cdr3_nt: TGCAGCGTATTCGACAACGGGGGAGACACCTTC

j_call: TRBJ2-3
d_call: NA
v_call: TRBV29-1
clone_size: few
cdr3_aa: CSVDIGRLTDTQYF
cdr3_nt: TGCAGCGTTGATATTGGCAGGCTCACAGATACGCAGTATTTT

j_call: TRBJ2-7
d_call: TRBD1
v_call: TRBV7-9
clone_size: NA
cdr3_aa: CASSSGQGYHEQYF
cdr3_nt: TGTGCCAGCAGCTCGGGACAGGGCTACCACGAGCAGTACTTC

j_call: TRBJ2-1
d_call: NA
v_call: TRBV5-1
clone_size: NA
cdr3_aa: CASSLESRTTYNEQFF
cdr3_nt: TGCGCCAGCAGCTTGGAGTCACGGACAACTTACAATGAGCAGTTCTTC

j_call: TRBJ2-1
d_call: TRBD2
v_call: TRBV12-3/TRBV12-4
clone_size: NA
cdr3_aa: CTSSYGRGTSWPYNEQFF
cdr3_nt: TGTACCAGCAGTTATGGTAGAGGGACTAGCTGGCCATACAATGAGCAGTTCTTC

j_call: TRBJ2-3
d_call: TRBD2
v_call: TRBV20-1
clone_size: few
cdr3_aa: CSARDGAGAPNTQYF
cdr3_nt: TGCAGTGCTAGAGATGGGGCGGGAGCCCCGAATACGCAGTATTTT

j_call: TRBJ2-7
d_call: NA
v_call: TRBV24-1
clone_size: NA
cdr3_aa: CATPRVGYEQYF
cdr3_nt: TGTGCCACCCCCCGCGTTGGGTACGAGCAGTACTTC

j_call: TRBJ2-5
d_call: NA
v_call: TRBV5-1
clone_size: many
cdr3_aa: CASSLASRETQYF
cdr3_nt: TGCGCCAGCAGCTTGGCTAGCCGGGAGACCCAGTACTTC

j_call: TRBJ2-1
d_call: TRBD1
v_call: TRBV4-2
clone_size: NA
cdr3_aa: CASSQDAQGDRQFF
cdr3_nt: TGTGCCAGCAGCCAAGATGCCCAGGGGGACCGACAGTTCTTC

j_call: TRBJ2-2
d_call: TRBD2
v_call: TRBV9
clone_size: NA
cdr3_aa: CASSVVGSGRTTGELFF
cdr3_nt: TGTGCCAGCAGCGTAGTAGGGAGCGGGAGGACCACCGGGGAGCTGTTTTTT

j_call: TRBJ2-1
d_call: TRBD2
v_call: TRBV20-1
clone_size: NA
cdr3_aa: CSANGRGDEQFF
cdr3_nt: TGCAGTGCAAACGGGAGGGGGGATGAGCAGTTCTTC

j_call: TRBJ2-5
d_call: TRBD1
v_call: TRBV2
clone_size: NA
cdr3_aa: CASRIPDRVLQETQYF
cdr3_nt: TGTGCCAGCAGGATCCCCGACAGGGTTCTCCAAGAGACCCAGTACTTC

j_call: TRBJ2-2
d_call: TRBD1
v_call: TRBV3-1
clone_size: NA
cdr3_aa: CASSLTGGGTGELFF
cdr3_nt: TGTGCCAGCAGCTTGACAGGGGGCGGCACCGGGGAGCTGTTTTTT

j_call: TRBJ2-1
d_call: NA
v_call: TRBV10-3
clone_size: NA
cdr3_aa: CAISESVSMGLSDNEQFF
cdr3_nt: TGTGCCATCAGTGAGTCCGTCAGTATGGGGCTTTCCGACAATGAGCAGTTCTTC